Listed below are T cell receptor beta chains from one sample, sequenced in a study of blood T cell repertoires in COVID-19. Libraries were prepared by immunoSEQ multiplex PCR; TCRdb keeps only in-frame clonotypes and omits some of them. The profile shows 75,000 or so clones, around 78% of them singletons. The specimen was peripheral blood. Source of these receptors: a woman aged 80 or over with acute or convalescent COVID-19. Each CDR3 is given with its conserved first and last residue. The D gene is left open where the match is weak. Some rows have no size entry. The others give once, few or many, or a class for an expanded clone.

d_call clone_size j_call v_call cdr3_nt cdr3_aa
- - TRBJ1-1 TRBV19 TGTGCCAGTAGTCCGGGAGTTTTGAACACTGAAGCTTTCTTT CASSPGVLNTEAFF
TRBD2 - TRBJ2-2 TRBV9 TGTGCCAGCAGCGACCTAGCGGGGGCGAACACCGGGGAGCTGTTTTTT CASSDLAGANTGELFF
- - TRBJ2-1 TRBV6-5 TGTGCCAGCACCTCCCTGAGAGGGGGTGAGCAGTTCTTC CASTSLRGGEQFF
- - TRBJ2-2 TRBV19 TGTGCCAGTAGTATAGACCTTTCTGGGGGCGGTACCGGGGAGCTGTTTTTT CASSIDLSGGGTGELFF
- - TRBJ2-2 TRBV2 TGTGCCAGCAACAGGGTTGTGAACACCGGGGAGCTGTTTTTT CASNRVVNTGELFF
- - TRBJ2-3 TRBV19 TGTGCCAGTAGTATAGACGGCGGGGTGGGGACAGATACGCAGTATTTT CASSIDGGVGTDTQYF
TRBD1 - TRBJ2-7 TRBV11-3 TGTGCCAGCAGCGAGGGGGACAGGGACACCTACGAGCAGTACTTC CASSEGDRDTYEQYF
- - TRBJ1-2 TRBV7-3 TGTGCCAGCAGCCCAATTAGTGCGGTTGCAGACCAATACTATGGCTACACCTTC CASSPISAVADQYYGYTF
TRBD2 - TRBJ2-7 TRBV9 TGTGCCAGCAGCGACAATCTAGCGGGACCCCTCTACGAGCAGTACTTC CASSDNLAGPLYEQYF
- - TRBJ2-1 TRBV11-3 TGTGCCAGCAGCTTACGAGGGAGAGTAACCAATGAGCAGTTCTTC CASSLRGRVTNEQFF
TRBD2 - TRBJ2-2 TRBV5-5 TGTGCCAGCAGCTTGAGCGCGGGGGACACCGGGGAGCTGTTTTTT CASSLSAGDTGELFF
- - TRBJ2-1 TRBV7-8 TGTGCCAGCAGCTTCTTCGGGTCTCGAAATGAGCAGTTCTTC CASSFFGSRNEQFF
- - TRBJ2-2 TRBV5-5 TGTGCCAGCAGCTTGTTGGCGGCCGGTTTGCACACCGGGGAGCTGTTTTTT CASSLLAAGLHTGELFF
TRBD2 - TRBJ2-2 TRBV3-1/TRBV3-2 TGTGCCAGCAGCCGCGCGACTAGCGGGACGAACACCGGGGAGCTGTTTTTT CASSRATSGTNTGELFF
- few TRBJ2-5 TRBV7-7 TGTGCTAGCAGCTTCGAGGGCGGGACCCAGTACTTC CASSFEGGTQYF
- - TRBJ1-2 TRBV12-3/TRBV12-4 TGTGCCAGCGGAACAGGGCGGGTCTATGGCTACACCTTC CASGTGRVYGYTF
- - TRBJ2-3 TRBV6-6 TGTGCCAGCAGTTACTCCGAGGCGAATACGCAGTATTTT CASSYSEANTQYF
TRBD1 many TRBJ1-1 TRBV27 TGTGCCAGCAGTATAAAGGGGGCGACTGAAGCTTTCTTT CASSIKGATEAFF
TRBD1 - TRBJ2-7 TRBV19 TGTGCCAGTAGGGGACAGGGGGCTGTTTCCTACGAGCAGTACTTC CASRGQGAVSYEQYF
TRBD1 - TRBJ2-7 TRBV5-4 TGTGCCAGCAGCTGGGGACAGGGGAGCTCCTACGAGCAGTACTTC CASSWGQGSSYEQYF
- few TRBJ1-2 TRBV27 TGTGCCAGCAGTTTATGGACAGACTTAAGGGATGGCTACACCTTC CASSLWTDLRDGYTF
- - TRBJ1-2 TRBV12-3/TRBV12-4 TGTGCCAGCAGTTCGACAGATAACTATGGCTACACCTTC CASSSTDNYGYTF
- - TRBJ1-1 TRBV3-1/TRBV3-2 TGTGCCAGCACCCACGGCGGGACTGAAGCTTTCTTT CASTHGGTEAFF
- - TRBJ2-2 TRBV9 TGTGCCAGCAGCGTAGACCCGGGTCGGACATTCGCGAACACCGGGGAGCTGTTTTTT CASSVDPGRTFANTGELFF
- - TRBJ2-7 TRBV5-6 TGTGCCAGCAGCCTGACTACAGGGCGCGAGCAGTACTTC CASSLTTGREQYF
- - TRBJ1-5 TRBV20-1 TGCAGTGCGCACTCCCCGCCGGCCCAGCATTTT CSAHSPPAQHF
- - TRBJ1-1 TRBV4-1 TGCGCCAGCAGCCAAGAGGGCACCCTTGAAGCTTTCTTT CASSQEGTLEAFF
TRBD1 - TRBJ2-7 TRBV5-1 TGCGCCAGCAGTTTAGCCGGGACAGCTTACGAGCAGTACTTC CASSLAGTAYEQYF
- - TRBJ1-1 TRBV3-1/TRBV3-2 TGTGCCAGCAGCCAAGCCTCCCACAGGGTAGGGCATGAAGCTTTCTTT CASSQASHRVGHEAFF
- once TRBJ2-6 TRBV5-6 TGTGCCAGCAGCGTCCGTTGGAGCTCTGGGGCCAACGTCCTGACTTTC CASSVRWSSGANVLTF
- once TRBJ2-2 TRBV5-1 TGCGCCAGCAGCGTTTCCCTAGCGTCTCAGGGGGAGCTGTTTTTT CASSVSLASQGELFF
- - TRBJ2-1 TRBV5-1 TGCGCCAGCAGCTTGGGTCCCCAGGGATACAATGAGCAGTTCTTC CASSLGPQGYNEQFF